Shown below are 13 T cell receptor beta chains from a single sample sequenced in a study of blood T cell repertoires in COVID-19. Repertoires were generated with immunoSEQ multiplex PCR, while TCRdb's copy carries only in-frame clones and drops some. This sample has 150,000 or so clones, with 80% to 90% found just once. The specimen sequenced was peripheral blood. The receptors come from a woman between 45 and 60 years old with acute or convalescent COVID-19.

The J gene is TRBJ2-5, the V gene TRBV19; D is perhaps TRBD2 (5 bases). CDR1 LNHDA and CDR2 SQIVND come from the germline V gene (reference sequence). Trimming removed 6 bases at V and 4 bases at J, with 9 bases between. This CDR3 region has 12 residues. CDR3 in amino acids: CASSTRAETQYF. The DNA for the CDR3 is TGTGCCAGTAGCACGAGGGCAGAGACCCAGTACTTC.

The genes are TRBV5-1 and TRBJ2-7; D remains ambiguous. Germline assignment: CDR1 SGHRS and CDR2 YFSETQ. The CDR3 is made up of 14 amino acids. Trimming removed 7 bases at V and 0 bases at J, with 14 bases between. CDR3 protein: CASRQSSPSYEQYF. As DNA, the CDR3 is TGCGCCAGCCGGCAGAGTAGCCCCTCCTACGAGCAGTACTTC.

This sequence joins TRBV19 and TRBJ1-2; D is possibly TRBD1 (6 bases). The V gene's germline CDR1 is LNHDA and CDR2 SQIVND (reference sequence). The V end lost 2 bases, the J end lost 7 bases, and 32 bases lay between the germline ends. The CDR3 is 20 amino acids. The CDR3 DNA reads TGTGCCAGTAGTATATGGGGGCAGATTAAACACTCAGCAACTACTCTTGGCTACACCTTC. Protein sequence: CASSIWGQIKHSATTLGYTF.

V is TRBV18 and J is TRBJ1-4, with D unclear. This CDR3 has 13 amino acids. Trimming stripped 4 bases from V and 4 bases from J, with 7 bases between. Germline V lookup: CDR1 KGHSH, CDR2 LQKENI. For the CDR3, the DNA is TGTGCCAGCTCACTCGCGGATAATGAAAAACTGTTTTTT. It translates to CASSLADNEKLFF.

The V call is TRBV6-5, the J call TRBJ2-1, with 9 bases aligning to TRBD2. V was clipped by 9 bases and J by 8 bases; unmatched bases: 11. Germline V gene lookup returns CDR1 MNHEY and CDR2 SVGAGI. The CDR3 length is 14 residues. The CDR3 DNA sequence: TGTGCCAGTGAACAGGGGACTAGCAATGATGAGCAGTTCTTC. Translated, it gives CASEQGTSNDEQFF.

This clone was counted a single time. The chain has TRBV5-1 and TRBJ1-4; D remains unclear. This CDR3 is 13 amino acids long. V lost 4 bases to trimming and J lost 5 bases, with 9 bases between them. CDR1 SGHRS and CDR2 YFSETQ come from the germline V gene. This chain's CDR3 is CASSPPMNEKLFF. The DNA of the CDR3 is TGCGCCAGCAGCCCCCCCATGAATGAAAAACTGTTTTTT.

The chain is built from TRBV2 and TRBJ1-5; perhaps TRBD1 as D (5 bases). CDR3 size: 16 residues. Germline lookup yields CDR1 SNHLY and CDR2 FYNNEI. The germline V and J ends were trimmed by 3 bases and 5 bases, with 17 bases remaining between them. CDR3 protein: CASSDQSRGMDQPQHF. CDR3 in DNA: TGTGCCAGCAGTGACCAAAGCCGGGGGATGGATCAGCCCCAGCATTTT. The whole variable domain, filled in from reference TRBV2 and TRBJ1-5, reads EPEVTQTPSHQVTQMGQEVILRCVPISNHLYFYWYRQILGQKVEFLVSFYNNEISEKSEIFDDQFSVERPDGSNFTLKIRSTKLEDSAMYFCASSDQSRGMDQPQHFGDGTRLSIL.

The chain recombines TRBV6-1 with TRBJ2-6, with TRBD1 matching over 9 bases. V was pared by 4 bases and J by 0 bases, with 7 bases of the junction left unmatched. CDR1 and CDR2 from the germline V gene are MNHNS and SASEGT. The CDR3 loop spans 18 amino acids. CDR3 bases: TGTGCCAGCAGTGTCCGGGGACAGGGTCTCTCTGGGGCCAACGTCCTGACTTTC. Its translation is CASSVRGQGLSGANVLTF.

The chain recombines TRBV6-5 with TRBJ1-4; D is unclear. With 6 bases removed from V and 5 bases from J, the gap between germline ends came to 16 bases. The CDR3 sequence is 15 residues long. The germline V gene encodes CDR1 MNHEY and CDR2 SVGAGI. CDR3 sequence reads: CASRTGSSVNEKLFF. DNA of the CDR3: TGTGCCAGCAGGACTGGGTCGAGCGTAAATGAAAAACTGTTTTTT.

The rearrangement uses TRBV5-6 and TRBJ1-2, with 7 bases matching TRBD1. V dropped 5 bases and J dropped 4; count of bases not matched to a gene: 5. Germline V lookup: CDR1 SGHDT, CDR2 YYEEEE. The CDR3 is made up of 13 amino acids. The DNA for the CDR3 is TGTGCCAGCAGTACAGACAGGGTCTATGGCTACACCTTC. It codes for CASSTDRVYGYTF.

The rearrangement joins TRBV10-1 to TRBJ1-1; 7 positions agree with TRBD1. V lost 0 bases to trimming and J lost 8 bases; unmatched junction nucleotides: 9. Germline-derived CDR1 and CDR2 are WNHNN and SYGVQD (reference sequence). CDR3 length: 15 residues. CDR3 sequence: CASSESRGTVGEAFF. The CDR3 nucleotides are TGCGCCAGCAGTGAGTCCCGTGGGACAGTGGGCGAAGCTTTCTTT.

The genes are TRBV6-6 and TRBJ2-5, with D maybe TRBD1 (6 bases). CDR1 and CDR2 (germline): MNHNY, SVGAGI (reference sequence). Trimming took 5 bases from V and 3 from J, leaving 19 bases between them. The CDR3 length is 16 residues. CDR3 sequence (DNA): TGTGCCAGCAGTGTTACGGGGCAGGGGTTAAAAGAGACCCAGTACTTC. This sequence encodes CASSVTGQGLKETQYF.

The chain carries TRBV7-2 and TRBJ2-5; TRBD2 aligns across 7 bases. Germline V CDR1 and CDR2: SGHTA, FQGNSA. CDR3 length equals 15 residues. The V and J ends lost 5 bases and 3 bases, in that order; junction bases with no gene match: 9. The CDR3 nucleotides read TGTGCCAGCAGCGAAGCCGGGACTACAAAAGAGACCCAGTACTTC. Its protein product is CASSEAGTTKETQYF.